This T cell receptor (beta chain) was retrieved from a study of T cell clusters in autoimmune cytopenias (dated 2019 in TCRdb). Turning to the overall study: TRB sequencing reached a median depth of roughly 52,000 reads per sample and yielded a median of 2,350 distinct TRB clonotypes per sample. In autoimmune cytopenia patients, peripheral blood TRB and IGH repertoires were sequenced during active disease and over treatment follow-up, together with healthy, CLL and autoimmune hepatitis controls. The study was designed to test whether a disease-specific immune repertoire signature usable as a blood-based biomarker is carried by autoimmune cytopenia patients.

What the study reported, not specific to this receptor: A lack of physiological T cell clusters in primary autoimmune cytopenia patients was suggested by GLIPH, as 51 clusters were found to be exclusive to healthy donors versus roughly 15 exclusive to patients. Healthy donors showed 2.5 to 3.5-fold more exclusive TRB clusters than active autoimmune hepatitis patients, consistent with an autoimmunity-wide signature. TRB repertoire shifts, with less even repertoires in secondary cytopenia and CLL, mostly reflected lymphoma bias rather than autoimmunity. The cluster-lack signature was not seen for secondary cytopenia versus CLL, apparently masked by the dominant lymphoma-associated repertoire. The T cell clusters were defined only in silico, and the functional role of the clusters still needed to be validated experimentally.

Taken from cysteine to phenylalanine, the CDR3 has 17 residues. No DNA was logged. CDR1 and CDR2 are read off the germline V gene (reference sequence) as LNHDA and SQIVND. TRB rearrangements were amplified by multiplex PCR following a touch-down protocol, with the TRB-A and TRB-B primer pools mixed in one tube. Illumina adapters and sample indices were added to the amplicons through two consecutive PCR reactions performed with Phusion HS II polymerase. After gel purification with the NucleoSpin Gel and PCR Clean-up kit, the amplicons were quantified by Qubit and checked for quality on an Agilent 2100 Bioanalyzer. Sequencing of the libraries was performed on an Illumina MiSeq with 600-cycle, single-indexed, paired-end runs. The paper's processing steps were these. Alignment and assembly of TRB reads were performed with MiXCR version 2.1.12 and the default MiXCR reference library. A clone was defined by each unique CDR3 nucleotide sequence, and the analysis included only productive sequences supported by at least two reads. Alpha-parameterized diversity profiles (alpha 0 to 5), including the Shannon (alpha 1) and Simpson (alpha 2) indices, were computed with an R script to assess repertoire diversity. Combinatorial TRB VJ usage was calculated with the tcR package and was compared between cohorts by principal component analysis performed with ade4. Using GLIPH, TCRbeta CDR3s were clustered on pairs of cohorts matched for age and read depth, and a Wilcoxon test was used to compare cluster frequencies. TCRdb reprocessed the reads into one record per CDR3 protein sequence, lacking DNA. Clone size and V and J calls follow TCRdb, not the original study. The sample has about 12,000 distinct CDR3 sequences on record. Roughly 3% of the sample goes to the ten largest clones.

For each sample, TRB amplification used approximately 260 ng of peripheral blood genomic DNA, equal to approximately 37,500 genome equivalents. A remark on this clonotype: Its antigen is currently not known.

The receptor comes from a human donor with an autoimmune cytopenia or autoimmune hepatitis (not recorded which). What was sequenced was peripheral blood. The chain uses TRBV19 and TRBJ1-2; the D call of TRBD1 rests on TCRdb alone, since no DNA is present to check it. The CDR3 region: CASSNEFWDTARSGYTF.